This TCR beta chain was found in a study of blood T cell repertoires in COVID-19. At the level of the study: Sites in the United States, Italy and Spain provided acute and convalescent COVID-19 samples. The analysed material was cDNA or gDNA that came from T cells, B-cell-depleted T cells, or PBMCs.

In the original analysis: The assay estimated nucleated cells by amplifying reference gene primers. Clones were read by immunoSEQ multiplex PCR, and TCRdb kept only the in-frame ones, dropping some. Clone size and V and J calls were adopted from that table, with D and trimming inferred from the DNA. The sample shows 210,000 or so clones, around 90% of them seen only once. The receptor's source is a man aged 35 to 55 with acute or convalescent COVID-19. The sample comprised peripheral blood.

CDR3 sequence: CASSLTKRGIYNEQFF. The DNA for the CDR3 is TGTGCCAGCAGTCTAACCAAGCGGGGGATCTACAATGAGCAGTTCTTC. The V and J genes are TRBV28 and TRBJ2-1, with 8 bases identical to TRBD2. CDR3 length: 16 residues. The V gene's germline CDR1 is MDHEN and CDR2 SYDVKM. The J segment lost 3 bases and the V segment lost 5 bases, leaving 9 bases of the junction unmatched.